A selection of T cell receptor beta chains follows, all from one sample in a study of T cells in Graves' hyperthyroidism and ophthalmopathy. MiXCR was run by TCRdb on the multiplex PCR reads, yielding one entry per CDR3 protein. This table has around 700,000 distinct CDR3 sequences, around 20% appearing once. Material: blood. These TCRs come from a woman in her forties or fifties with Graves' hyperthyroidism that later progressed to Graves' ophthalmopathy. Both conserved end residues are part of each CDR3. The D gene is left open where the match is weak. Clone sizes are given selectively: once, few, many, or a class where the clone is expanded.

J,V,D,size,CDR3,DNA
TRBJ2-7,TRBV30,TRBD2,few,CAGNVGGAYEQYF,TGTGCCGGAAATGTCGGGGGGGCCTACGAGCAGTACTTC
TRBJ2-3,TRBV18,TRBD1,many,CASSPDRGRTDTQYF,TGTGCCAGCTCTCCCGACAGGGGGAGAACAGATACGCAGTATTTT
TRBJ2-1,TRBV5-1,-,-,CTSRLRGRGESYNEQFF,TGCACCAGCAGGCTGAGGGGGCGGGGGGAATCCTACAATGAGCAGTTCTTC
TRBJ2-2,TRBV12-3/TRBV12-4,TRBD2,few,CASRAGLAGGPGNTGELFF,TGTGCCAGCAGGGCGGGACTAGCGGGGGGCCCAGGGAACACCGGGGAGCTGTTTTTT
TRBJ2-1,TRBV6-5,TRBD2,-,CASSYSIAGAYNEQFF,TGTGCCAGCAGTTACTCTATAGCGGGGGCATACAATGAGCAGTTCTTC
TRBJ2-2,TRBV29-1,TRBD1,-,CSVSSGQVNTGELFF,TGCAGCGTTTCTTCGGGACAGGTGAACACCGGGGAGCTGTTTTTT
TRBJ2-5,TRBV10-2,TRBD1,many,CASSEPWTGAISQETQYF,TGCGCCAGCAGTGAGCCCTGGACAGGGGCGATTTCCCAAGAGACCCAGTACTTC
TRBJ2-5,TRBV2,TRBD2,many,CASSDRLAGGGETQYF,TGTGCCAGCAGTGATCGTCTAGCGGGGGGCGGGGAGACCCAGTACTTC
TRBJ1-1,TRBV5-1,TRBD1,many,CASSETGASTEAFF,TGCGCCAGCAGCGAGACAGGGGCGAGCACTGAAGCTTTCTTT
TRBJ1-3,TRBV27,TRBD1,few,CASSSGQTGNTIYF,TGTGCCAGCAGTTCGGGACAGACTGGAAACACCATATATTTT
TRBJ1-1,TRBV29-1,-,-,CSPFLPQETEAFF,TGCAGTCCCTTTCTACCCCAGGAGACTGAAGCTTTCTTT
TRBJ2-7,TRBV20-1,-,-,CSATTSRRYYEQYF,TGCAGTGCTACCACTTCCAGAAGATACTACGAGCAGTACTTC
TRBJ2-7,TRBV6-1,-,many,CASSAGTTATKQYF,TGTGCCAGCAGTGCCGGGACAACCGCTACGAAGCAGTACTTC
TRBJ2-1,TRBV7-6,-,-,CASSLDWTAYSPPVYNEQFF,TGTGCCAGCAGCTTAGATTGGACGGCTTACTCGCCACCCGTATACAATGAGCAGTTCTTC
TRBJ2-1,TRBV30,TRBD2,few,CAWSVLAGAGGLYNEQFF,TGTGCCTGGAGTGTTCTAGCGGGGGCCGGGGGCCTTTACAATGAGCAGTTCTTC
TRBJ2-1,TRBV20-1,-,few,CSARAWRGGEQFF,TGCAGTGCCAGGGCGTGGCGCGGCGGGGAGCAGTTCTTC
TRBJ1-1,TRBV18,-,few,CASSDHAGENTEAFF,TGTGCCAGCTCCGACCACGCAGGGGAGAACACTGAAGCTTTCTTT
TRBJ2-7,TRBV6-1,TRBD2,many,CASSPREGSYEQYF,TGTGCCAGCAGCCCCAGGGAGGGCTCCTACGAGCAGTACTTC
TRBJ1-6,TRBV19,TRBD1,-,CASRRTGANSPLHF,TGTGCCAGTAGACGGACAGGGGCGAATTCACCCCTCCACTTT
TRBJ1-5,TRBV20-1,TRBD1,-,CSASDRGYYQPQHF,TGCAGTGCTTCGGACAGGGGGTATTATCAGCCCCAGCATTTT
TRBJ1-2,TRBV4-1,-,-,CASSQHPGRKDNYGYTF,TGCGCCAGCAGCCAGCACCCGGGACGTAAAGACAACTATGGCTACACCTTC
TRBJ1-3,TRBV27,TRBD1,few,CASSWDRGNTIYF,TGTGCCAGCAGTTGGGACAGGGGAAACACCATATATTTT
TRBJ1-2,TRBV12-3/TRBV12-4,-,many,CASAGLPPGYTF,TGTGCCAGCGCGGGACTGCCGCCTGGCTACACCTTC
TRBJ2-5,TRBV20-1,-,many,CSATLPTLGQETQYF,TGCAGTGCTACTCTCCCCACCCTAGGCCAAGAGACCCAGTACTTC
TRBJ2-5,TRBV20-1,TRBD2,-,CSARPRGGAWETQYF,TGCAGTGCTAGACCCCGGGGGGGGGCCTGGGAGACCCAGTACTTC
TRBJ1-6,TRBV12-3/TRBV12-4,-,-,CASSLGTPNNSPLHF,TGTGCCAGCAGTTTGGGGACACCGAATAATTCACCCCTCCACTTT
TRBJ1-1,TRBV5-1,TRBD1,many,CASSFIGQGAPMNTEAFF,TGCGCCAGCAGCTTTATAGGACAGGGGGCCCCTATGAACACTGAAGCTTTCTTT
TRBJ1-6,TRBV10-3,-,few,CAISVLGQDNSPLHF,TGTGCCATCAGTGTTTTGGGTCAGGATAATTCACCCCTCCACTTT